The source of this T cell receptor beta chain is a study of early T cells in non-severe SARS-CoV-2 infection. This CDR3 has 12 amino acids. V lost 5 bases, J lost 9 bases, and 11 bases lay in between. General study findings and limits: Anti-spike CD8 specificities were favored by VDJdb matching, whose results missed private and CD4 specificities.

Individually, cDNA molecules had unique molecular identifiers attached to them. TCRdb itself ran the 5' RACE reads through MiXCR, one entry per CDR3 protein. The repertoire consists of around 47,000 distinct CDR3 sequences, with about 9.9% occurring once and the leading ten covering about a fifth. Worth noting for this clonotype: Its cognate antigen is unknown.

Sequencing was performed on whole blood. The clonotype comes from an adult who was a healthcare worker with PCR-confirmed SARS-CoV-2 infection or an uninfected control (not recorded which). This chain connects TRBV12-3 or TRBV12-4 to TRBJ2-1; D ambiguous. CDR3 in DNA: TGTGCCAGCAGTCCCGCTCCGACTGAGCAGTTCTTC. Translation gives CASSPAPTEQFF.